Reported below is one T cell receptor (beta chain). Its antigen is currently unknown. This sample is part of a study of beta chain features in type 1 diabetes. Expressed TCRB transcripts were sequenced, since all the RNA that had been isolated was reverse transcribed. Assay used: immunoSEQ multiplex PCR; TCRdb lists only in-frame clones, some missing. The sample lists some 400,000 clones; around 16% were seen once. The V end was cut by 5 bases, the J end by 4 bases, with 14 bases between. Looked up from germline, CDR1 is SGHDT and CDR2 is YYEEEE. This CDR3 is 14 amino acids long. General observations from the study: No resolution was reached here on whether HLA type influences TCRB rearrangement. TCRB CDR3s were moderately but significantly shorter in Type 1 diabetes patients in all four CD4+ subsets. Whatever favoring of shorter templates PCR might show would apply equally to patients and controls.

One heparinised draw of blood, averaging roughly 110 mL, came from each donor. Material for sequencing was naive CD4+ T cells from blood. This TCR came from a woman aged 18-30 years in good health. V and J are TRBV5-6 and TRBJ2-3; TRBD2 is a possible D gene (6 bases). The CDR3 reads CASRFGGMSDTQYF. The CDR3 bases are TGTGCCAGCAGATTCGGGGGAATGTCAGATACGCAGTATTTT.